One sample yielded the 19 T cell receptor beta chains listed below, sequenced in a study of blood T cells in healthy people across ages. A second PCR of 7 to 11 cycles used a sample-barcoded 5' primer and a J-beta primer mix. TCRdb ran MiXCR on the 5' RACE reads and lists one entry per CDR3 protein. The sample has some 900,000 distinct CDR3 sequences, 40% to 60% seen once; the top ten hold 13%. The material sequenced was blood. These receptors were collected from a young man in good health.

The sample holds a few counts of this clonotype. The chain links TRBV7-6 to TRBJ2-3; D gene uncertain. Trimming stripped 7 bases from V and 0 bases from J, with 11 bases between. The germline gives CDR1 SGHVS, CDR2 FNYEAQ. This CDR3 is 14 amino acids long. DNA of the CDR3: TGTGCCAGCACCGTGACGGATAGCACAGATACGCAGTATTTT. Protein: CASTVTDSTDTQYF.

Notes on this clonotype: This may stem from a read error, because a much larger clone lies one nucleotide away. The rearrangement links TRBV29-1 to TRBJ2-7, with a tentative D call TRBD1 (5 bases). CDR1 is SQVTM, CDR2 ANQGSEA, per germline. The CDR3 has 14 amino acids. Trimming shortened V by 6 bases and J by 2 bases, and 17 bases separated the two germline ends. This CDR3 reads CSVRLFDSPYEQYF. For the CDR3, the DNA is TGCAGCGTCCGCTTATTCGACAGTCCCTACGAGCAGTACTTC.

This chain uses TRBV27 with TRBJ2-3, with 9 positions matching TRBD2. Per the germline V gene, CDR1 is MNHEY and CDR2 is SMNVEV (reference sequence). J was trimmed by 0 bases and V by 1 base; bases with no gene match: 8. The CDR3 has 18 amino acids. CDR3 bases: TGTGCCAGCAGTTTATACAGCGGGAGGACCTCTAGCACAGATACGCAGTATTTT. Translation gives CASSLYSGRTSSTDTQYF.

This clonotype was observed a handful of times. This CDR3 reads CASSLEGRVAEAFF. The CDR3 DNA sequence: TGTGCCAGCAGCTTAGAAGGCAGGGTGGCTGAAGCTTTCTTT. The chain links TRBV7-9 to TRBJ1-1, with D maybe TRBD1 (5 bases). In germline, CDR1 is SEHNR, CDR2 FQNEAQ (reference sequence). This CDR3 has 14 amino acids. Trimming left V 1 base short and J 6 bases short, with 12 bases between.

This rearrangement joins TRBV21-1 to TRBJ1-1; the table calls TRBD1, which could not be checked here. TRBV21-1 corresponds to a pseudogene. The CDR3 spans 14 residues. DNA for the CDR3: TGTGCCAGCAGCTCCAAGGTCCAGGGGGGAAAAGCTTTCTTT. It codes for CASSSKVQGGKAFF.

The rearrangement joins TRBV19 to TRBJ2-3; possible D gene TRBD1, 5 bases. This CDR3 spans 14 amino acids. Germline V CDR1 and CDR2: LNHDA, SQIVND (reference sequence). Deletions cut 6 bases from V and 1 base from J, with 11 bases between. The CDR3 DNA reads as TGTGCCAGTAGACAGGCAGCTGGCACAGATACGCAGTATTTT. As protein: CASRQAAGTDTQYF.

This clonotype was found a few times. The V call is TRBV5-1, the J call TRBJ2-1, with 15 bases that match TRBD2. With 4 bases clipped from V and 4 bases from J, the junction kept 12 bases outside the gene matches. CDR3 length equals 19 residues. From germline, CDR1 is SGHRS and CDR2 YFSETQ. The CDR3 is CASSPNPGLAGGPYNEQFF. CDR3 nucleotide sequence: TGCGCCAGCAGCCCAAACCCTGGACTAGCGGGGGGGCCGTACAATGAGCAGTTCTTC.

With respect to this clonotype: An end of the junction differs from the germline gene, which may be a read error. V and J are TRBV6-6 and TRBJ1-2; D might be TRBD1 (6 bases). The germline CDR1 and CDR2 sequences are MNHNY and SVGAGI (reference sequence). This CDR3 is 15 amino acids long. In nucleotides, the CDR3 is TGTGCCAGCAGTTACTCGGAACAGGGAATAAATGGCCACACCTTC. This codes for CASSYSEQGINGHTF.

This clonotype was detected ten times or more. The chain couples TRBV29-1 to TRBJ2-1; the D is unclear. The CDR3 is made up of 11 amino acids. Germline CDR1 and CDR2: SQVTM and ANQGSEA. Trimming took off 7 bases at V and 5 bases at J, with 9 bases between the two ends. As DNA, the CDR3 is TGCAGCGAGTCGGTCAACAATGAGCAGTTCTTC. This codes for CSESVNNEQFF.

The J gene is TRBJ2-2, the V gene TRBV27, with 9 bases identical to TRBD2. The CDR3 extends over 15 amino acids. The V segment lost 7 bases and the J segment 0 bases; nucleotides outside the gene matches: 3. Per the germline V gene, CDR1 is MNHEY and CDR2 is SMNVEV (reference sequence). The CDR3 DNA reads TGTGCCAGCAATATAGCGGGGGCGAACACCGGGGAGCTGTTTTTT. Its translation is CASNIAGANTGELFF.

The table lists this clonotype with a few counts. The chain combines TRBV7-2 with TRBJ2-3; weak D call: TRBD2 (7 bases). The CDR3 loop spans 15 amino acids. Germline V gives CDR1 SGHTA, CDR2 FQGNSA. V was clipped by 5 bases and J by 4 bases, with 16 bases between them. DNA of the CDR3: TGTGCCAGCAGCCTTCGGGGGGCTGACGCAGATACGCAGTATTTT. It specifies CASSLRGADADTQYF.

Notes on this clonotype: The junction departs from germline at one end; a sequencing error may be responsible. The chain employs TRBV4-1 and TRBJ2-7; TRBD1 matches at 8 bases. The CDR3 extends over 17 amino acids. The germline CDR1 and CDR2 sequences are MGHRA and YSYEKL. CDR3 nucleotide sequence: TGCGCCAGTAGCCAAGTTTTCGGGACAGGCACCGCCTACGAGCAGTACTTC. Translation gives CASSQVFGTGTAYEQYF.

For this clonotype: Compared with germline, one end of the junction differs, possibly owing to a read error. V is TRBV7-3 and J is TRBJ2-3; possible D gene TRBD2, 6 bases. CDR3 length: 15 amino acids. The germline V gene has CDR1 SGHTA and CDR2 FQGTGA. The CDR3 loop is CASSPRGSSTDTQYF. CDR3 bases: TGTGCCAGCAGCCCCCGGGGGTCTAGCACAGACACGCAGTATTTT.

The CDR3 protein is CASSSTRQSNGQNYGYTF. As DNA, the CDR3 is TGTGCCAGCAGCTCGACCCGACAGTCGAACGGCCAGAACTATGGCTACACCTTC. The J gene is TRBJ1-2, the V gene TRBV11-2, with D tentatively TRBD1 (5 bases). The germline V and J ends were trimmed by 4 bases and 2 bases, with 23 bases remaining between them. The CDR3 totals 18 residues. Germline CDR1 and CDR2: SGHAT and FQNNGV.

The DNA for the CDR3 is TGTGCCAGCAGTAGGTATAGGGGATACAATGAGCAGTTCTTC. This translates into CASSRYRGYNEQFF. The chain links TRBV27 to TRBJ2-1; TRBD1 is a possible D gene (5 bases). Germline V gene sequence: CDR1 MNHEY, CDR2 SMNVEV (reference sequence). This CDR3 is 14 amino acids long. Trimming cost V 5 bases and J 4 bases, with 12 bases left between them.

This clonotype occurred a few times. V and J are TRBV27 and TRBJ2-7; TRBD1 agrees at 7 bases. The V gene end was trimmed by 7 bases and the J gene end by 4 bases; junction bases not matched to a gene: 7. CDR3 size: 13 residues. Per germline, CDR1 MNHEY and CDR2 SMNVEV (reference sequence). The CDR3 coding sequence is TGTGCCAGCACCGGAACAGGGGTTTACGAGCAGTACTTC. This codes for CASTGTGVYEQYF.

This clonotype was seen a handful of times. This chain uses TRBV30 with TRBJ2-3; D ambiguous. CDR3 length: 14 amino acids. CDR1 is GTSNPN, CDR2 SVGIG, per germline (reference sequence). Trimming cost V 1 base and J 1 base, with 9 bases left between them. DNA for the CDR3: TGTGCCTGGAGTGATGGAATTGGCACAGATACGCAGTATTTT. As protein: CAWSDGIGTDTQYF.

The chain recombines TRBV6-2 or TRBV6-3 with TRBJ2-7, with 7 positions matching TRBD1. V was clipped by 5 bases and J by 1 base; unmatched bases: 8. Germline-derived CDR1 and CDR2 are MNHEY and SVGEGT. The CDR3 totals 15 residues. CDR3 sequence: CASSPWDSSSYEQYF. CDR3 coding DNA: TGTGCCAGCAGTCCCTGGGACAGTAGTTCCTACGAGCAGTACTTC.

This clonotype has a count of ten or more. A read error may be the cause here, since a much bigger clone is one base away. The chain couples TRBV12-3 or TRBV12-4 to TRBJ2-7; D is perhaps TRBD1 or TRBD2 (6 bases each). V was cut by 4 bases and J by 5 bases, with 12 bases left in between. The CDR3 totals 13 residues. The CDR3 spells CASSWGAYDEQYF. As DNA, the CDR3 is TGTGCCAGCAGTTGGGGGGCCTACGACGAGCAGTACTTC.